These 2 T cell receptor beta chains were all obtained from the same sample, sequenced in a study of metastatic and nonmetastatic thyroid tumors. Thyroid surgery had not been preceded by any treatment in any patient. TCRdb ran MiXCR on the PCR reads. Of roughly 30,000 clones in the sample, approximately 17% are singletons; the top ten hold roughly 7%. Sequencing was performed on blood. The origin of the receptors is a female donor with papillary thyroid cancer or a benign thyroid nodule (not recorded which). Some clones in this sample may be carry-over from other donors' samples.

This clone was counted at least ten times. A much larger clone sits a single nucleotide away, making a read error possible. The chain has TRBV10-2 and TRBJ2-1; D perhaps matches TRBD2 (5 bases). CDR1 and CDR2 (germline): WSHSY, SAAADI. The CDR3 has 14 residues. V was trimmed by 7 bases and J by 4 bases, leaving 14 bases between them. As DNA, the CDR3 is TGCGCCAGCACCCCCGGGGTCCCTTACAATGAGCAGTTCTTC. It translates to CASTPGVPYNEQFF.

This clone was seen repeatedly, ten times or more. In DNA, the CDR3 is TGTGCCATCAGTGGACAAGATACGCAGTATTTT. This codes for CAISGQDTQYF. The V and J genes are TRBV10-3 and TRBJ2-3; D unresolved. This CDR3 spans 11 amino acids. Trimming cost V 4 bases and J 5 bases, with 4 bases left between them. Germline V gene sequence: CDR1 ENHRY, CDR2 SYGVKD.